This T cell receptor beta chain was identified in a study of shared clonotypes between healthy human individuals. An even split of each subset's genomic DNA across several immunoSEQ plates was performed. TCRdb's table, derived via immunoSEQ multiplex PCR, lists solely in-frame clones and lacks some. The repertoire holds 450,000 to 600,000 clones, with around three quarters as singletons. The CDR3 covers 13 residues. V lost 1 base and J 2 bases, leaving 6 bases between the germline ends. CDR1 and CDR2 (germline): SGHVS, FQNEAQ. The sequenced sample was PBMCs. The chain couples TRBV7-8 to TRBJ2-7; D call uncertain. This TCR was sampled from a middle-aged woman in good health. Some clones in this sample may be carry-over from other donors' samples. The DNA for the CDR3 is TGTGCCAGCAGCTTAGGCATTCCCTACGAGCAGTACTTC. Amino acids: CASSLGIPYEQYF.